Listed below are T cell receptor beta chains from one sample, sequenced in a study of shared clonotypes between healthy human individuals. This table comes from immunoSEQ multiplex PCR, and its TCRdb copy is limited to in-frame clones, with some not included. Of a few million clones in the sample, 85% to 95% are singletons; the top ten hold more than 0.35%. Material: naive CD4+ T cells from PBMCs. All receptors derive from a man between 18 and 29 years old in good health. Some clones in this sample may be carry-over from other donors' samples. Each CDR3 is given with its conserved first and last residue. D genes are given only for firm matches. Clone size is not always given. Where it is, it says once, few, many or a class for expanded clones.

TRBJ2-1,TRBD2,TRBV27,-,CASSNFGRAHNEQFF,TGTGCCAGCAGCAACTTCGGGAGGGCCCACAATGAGCAGTTCTTC
TRBJ2-2,-,TRBV6-6,-,CASRNRVNTGELFF,TGTGCCAGCAGGAACAGGGTGAACACCGGGGAGCTGTTTTTT
TRBJ1-1,-,TRBV7-9,once,CASSLGDTTWDGEAFF,TGTGCCAGCAGCTTAGGGGACACAACTTGGGATGGTGAAGCTTTCTTT
TRBJ2-5,-,TRBV5-1,-,CASSLEAPTEGTQYF,TGCGCCAGCAGCTTAGAAGCTCCAACTGAGGGGACCCAGTACTTC
TRBJ1-1,-,TRBV10-3,-,CAISDSPGTEAFF,TGTGCCATCAGTGACTCCCCCGGCACTGAAGCTTTCTTT
TRBJ1-2,-,TRBV29-1,-,CSVAGSYGYTF,TGCAGCGTTGCCGGGAGCTATGGCTACACCTTC
TRBJ2-3,-,TRBV11-1,once,CASSQDTDTQYF,TGTGCCAGCAGCCAAGACACAGATACGCAGTATTTT
TRBJ1-3,-,TRBV28,-,CASSSTYSGNTIYF,TGTGCCAGCAGTTCCACTTACTCTGGAAACACCATATATTTT
TRBJ2-3,TRBD2,TRBV7-9,-,CASRSPGGREVRSTDTQYF,TGTGCCAGCAGGAGTCCGGGCGGGAGAGAGGTGAGAAGCACAGATACGCAGTATTTT
TRBJ1-1,-,TRBV7-9,-,CASSLASTGRNTEAFF,TGTGCCAGCAGCTTAGCGTCCACAGGGAGGAACACTGAAGCTTTCTTT
TRBJ1-2,-,TRBV28,-,CASRSQTTETYGYTF,TGTGCCAGCAGATCCCAAACGACAGAAACCTATGGCTACACCTTC
TRBJ1-5,TRBD1,TRBV6-5,-,CASSYQGVSNQPQHF,TGTGCCAGCAGTTACCAGGGGGTTAGCAATCAGCCCCAGCATTTT
TRBJ2-5,-,TRBV7-2,-,CASSFGPPETQYF,TGTGCCAGCAGCTTTGGACCACCCGAGACCCAGTACTTC
TRBJ1-4,-,TRBV6-5,-,CASRSTSGKLFF,TGTGCCAGCAGGAGCACGAGTGGAAAACTGTTTTTT
TRBJ2-3,TRBD2,TRBV5-1,-,CASSPIAGGSTDTQYF,TGCGCCAGCAGCCCTATAGCGGGAGGAAGCACAGATACGCAGTATTTT
TRBJ1-5,-,TRBV14,-,CASSPLGSNQPQHF,TGTGCCAGCAGCCCCTTGGGGTCTAATCAGCCCCAGCATTTT
TRBJ2-7,-,TRBV6-6,-,CASNPQGPETYEQYF,TGTGCCAGCAATCCACAGGGACCCGAAACCTACGAGCAGTACTTC
TRBJ1-2,TRBD1,TRBV28,-,CASRNRGPMSYTF,TGTGCCAGCAGGAACAGGGGACCTATGAGCTACACCTTC
TRBJ2-2,-,TRBV5-1,-,CASSPGAVNTGELFF,TGCGCCAGCAGTCCCGGGGCAGTAAACACCGGGGAGCTGTTTTTT
TRBJ2-7,TRBD2,TRBV19,once,CASSIRLAGGYEQYF,TGTGCCAGTAGTATTCGCCTAGCGGGAGGGTACGAGCAGTACTTC
TRBJ2-7,-,TRBV4-3,-,CASSQELSAEYEQYF,TGCGCCAGCAGCCAAGAGTTGTCGGCGGAATACGAGCAGTACTTC
TRBJ2-6,-,TRBV2,-,CASSRIGSGANVLTF,TGTGCCAGCAGCCGTATCGGTTCTGGGGCCAACGTCCTGACTTTC
TRBJ1-2,-,TRBV20-1,-,CSASWGYGYTF,TGCAGTGCTAGTTGGGGCTATGGCTACACCTTC
TRBJ1-2,TRBD1,TRBV28,-,CASRPQTGGVYGYTF,TGTGCCAGCAGACCACAGACAGGGGGCGTCTATGGCTACACCTTC
TRBJ2-1,-,TRBV5-1,-,CASSLATDFYNEQFF,TGCGCCAGCAGCTTGGCCACGGACTTCTACAATGAGCAGTTCTTC
TRBJ1-3,-,TRBV10-3,once,CATNRDGSSGNTIYF,TGTGCCACAAACCGGGACGGAAGCTCTGGAAACACCATATATTTT
TRBJ2-7,TRBD2,TRBV27,-,CASSFRTSGIFSYEQYF,TGTGCCAGCAGTTTCCGGACTAGCGGGATCTTCTCCTACGAGCAGTACTTC
TRBJ2-3,-,TRBV2,-,CASSDEGGGDTQYF,TGTGCCAGCAGTGACGAGGGTGGGGGGGATACGCAGTATTTT
TRBJ2-7,TRBD2,TRBV11-2,-,CASIKGTSGREDHEQYF,TGTGCCAGCATCAAGGGGACTAGCGGGAGAGAGGACCACGAGCAGTACTTC